The entry below describes one T cell receptor beta chain. The data are from a study of blood T cell repertoires in COVID-19. Profiled with immunoSEQ multiplex PCR; TCRdb holds only in-frame clones, not every one. The profile covers 270,000 or so clones, with 65% to 85% appearing a single time and around 3.7% taken by the ten largest. Germline CDR1 and CDR2: MNHEY and SVGAGI. Trimming pared 5 bases from V and 3 bases from J, leaving 11 bases between. The CDR3 contains 13 residues. The sequencing input was PBMCs or T cells enriched from blood (not recorded which). This chain connects TRBV6-5 to TRBJ2-7; D uncertain. The receptor was isolated from a man aged 45-60 years who had recovered from COVID-19. CDR3 nucleotide sequence: TGTGCCAGCAGTCGAAGACACCTCTACGAGCAGTACTTC. Protein product: CASSRRHLYEQYF.